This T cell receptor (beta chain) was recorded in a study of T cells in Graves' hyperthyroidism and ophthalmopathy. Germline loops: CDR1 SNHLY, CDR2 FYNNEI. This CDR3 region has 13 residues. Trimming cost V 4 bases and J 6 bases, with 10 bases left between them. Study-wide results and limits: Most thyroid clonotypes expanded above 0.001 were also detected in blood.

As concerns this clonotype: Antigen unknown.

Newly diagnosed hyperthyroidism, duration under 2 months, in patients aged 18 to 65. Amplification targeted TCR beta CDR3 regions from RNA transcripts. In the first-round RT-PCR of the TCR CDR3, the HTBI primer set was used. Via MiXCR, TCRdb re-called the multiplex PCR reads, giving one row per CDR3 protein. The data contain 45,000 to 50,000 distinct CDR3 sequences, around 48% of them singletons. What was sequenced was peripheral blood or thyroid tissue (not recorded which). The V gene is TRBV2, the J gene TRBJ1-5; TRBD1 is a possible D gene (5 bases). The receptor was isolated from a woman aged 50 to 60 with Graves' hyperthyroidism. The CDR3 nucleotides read TGTGCCAGCAGTGCTGTGGACATTCAGCCCCAGCATTTT. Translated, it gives CASSAVDIQPQHF.